These 5 T cell receptor beta chains share one sample of origin, sequenced in a study of T and B cells in COVID-19 patients. Multiplex PCR with BIOMED2 TRB-A/B primer pools amplified TRB rearrangements. TCRdb analysed the multiplex PCR reads with MiXCR anew, one entry per CDR3 protein. The sample lists 900 to 1,300 distinct CDR3 sequences, 20% to 25% occurring once. TRB was amplified from around 230-520 ng of blood genomic DNA. The sequencing sample was made of blood. These receptors were collected from a human donor with active COVID-19. The donor label of this sample is uncertain.

This clonotype came up many times. The chain links TRBV6-2 or TRBV6-3 to TRBJ1-1; the D is unclear. The V end was cut by 2 bases, the J end by 6 bases, with 13 bases between. Looked up from germline, CDR1 is MNHEY and CDR2 is SVGEGT. The length of the CDR3 is 14 residues. The CDR3 reads CASSYPAVRSEAFF. The CDR3 DNA sequence: TGTGCCAGCAGTTACCCAGCGGTACGCTCTGAAGCTTTCTTT.

This sequence joins TRBV11-2 and TRBJ1-1; D is unclear. V gave up 11 bases and J gave up 3 bases, with 16 bases separating them. CDR1 SGHAT and CDR2 FQNNGV come from the germline V gene. The CDR3 runs 13 residues. The CDR3 spells CASGVRYDTEAFF. CDR3 DNA sequence: TGTGCCTCGGGCGTAAGGTATGACACTGAAGCTTTCTTT.

This clonotype is medium-sized within its sample. The chain uses TRBV7-9 and TRBJ2-7, with 10 bases lining up with TRBD2. The CDR3 totals 14 residues. Germline assignment: CDR1 SEHNR and CDR2 FQNEAQ (reference sequence). Trimming took 4 bases from V and 3 from J; bases not matched to a gene: 3. CDR3 nucleotides: TGTGCCAGCAGCTCACCTAGCGGGAGCTACGAGCAGTACTTC. Its protein is CASSSPSGSYEQYF.

This chain uses TRBV20-1 with TRBJ2-2, with no clear D. V gave up 2 bases and J gave up 7 bases, with 20 bases separating them. The germline CDR1 and CDR2 sequences are DFQATT and SNEGSKA (reference sequence). CDR3 length: 16 residues. The CDR3 sequence: CSARPIEDAGYGELFF. In nucleotides, the CDR3 is TGCAGTGCTAGACCGATTGAGGACGCCGGGTACGGGGAGCTGTTTTTT.

The chain carries TRBV19 and TRBJ1-6, with D hard to call. The germline V gene has CDR1 LNHDA and CDR2 SQIVND (reference sequence). The CDR3 runs to 11 residues. Between the trimmed V and J ends, which lost 9 bases and 12 bases, there was a span of 12 bases. The CDR3 spells CASAQRGPLHF. The CDR3 DNA sequence: TGTGCCAGCGCACAGCGGGGACCCCTCCACTTT.